This T cell receptor (beta chain) originates from a study of control samples from healthy donors and cancer patients. Profiling relied on immunoSEQ multiplex PCR, and the TCRdb table lists in-frame clones only, not all of them. The sample holds 20,000 to 30,000 clones, 75% to 85% seen once. Germline V gene data show CDR1 as MNHEY and CDR2 as SVGAGI. Trimming took 6 bases from V and 7 from J, leaving 12 bases between them. The CDR3 is 13 amino acids. The chain joins TRBV6-5 to TRBJ1-4, with a tentative D call TRBD1 (5 bases). Sequencing was carried out using PBMCs. This receptor was obtained from a man between 60 and 75 years old with colorectal cancer. DNA for the CDR3: TGTGCCAGCAGCCGGGGGGGTGGTGAAAAACTGTTTTTT. Its protein product is CASSRGGGEKLFF.